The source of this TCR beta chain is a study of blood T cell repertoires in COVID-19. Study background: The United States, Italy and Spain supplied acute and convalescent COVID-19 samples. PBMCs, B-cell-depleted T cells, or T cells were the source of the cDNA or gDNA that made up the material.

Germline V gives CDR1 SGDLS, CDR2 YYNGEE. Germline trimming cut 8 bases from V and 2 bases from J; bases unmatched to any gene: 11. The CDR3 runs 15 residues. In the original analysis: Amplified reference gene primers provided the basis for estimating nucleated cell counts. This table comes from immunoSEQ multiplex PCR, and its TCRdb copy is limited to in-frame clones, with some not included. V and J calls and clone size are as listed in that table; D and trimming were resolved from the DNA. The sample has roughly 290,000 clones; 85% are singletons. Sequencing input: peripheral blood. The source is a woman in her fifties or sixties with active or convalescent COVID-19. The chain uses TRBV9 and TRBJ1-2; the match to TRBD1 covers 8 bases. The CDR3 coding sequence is TGTGCCAGTACAGGAGCAGGGGGCTTCAACTATGGCTACACCTTC. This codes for CASTGAGGFNYGYTF. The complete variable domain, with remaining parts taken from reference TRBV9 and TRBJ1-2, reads DSGVTQTPKHLITATGQRVTLRCSPRSGDLSVYWYQQSLDQGLQFLIQYYNGEERAKGNILERFSAQQFPDLHSELNLSSLELGDSALYFCASTGAGGFNYGYTFGSGTRLTVV.